These 5 T cell receptor beta chains originate from one sample sequenced in a study of cytomegalovirus exposure and HLA in healthy donors. Both 60 Vbeta primers and 13 Jbeta primers went into the PCR. Some clones are missing from TCRdb's copy, which holds only in-frame ones; the method was immunoSEQ multiplex PCR. The sample holds around 130,000 clones, roughly 71% seen once. The sequenced sample was PBMCs. The receptors were sampled from a woman between 50 and 59 years old in good health and CMV-seropositive.

The chain carries TRBV4-2 and TRBJ2-3, with D perhaps TRBD2 (6 bases). This CDR3 has 17 residues. Germline-derived CDR1 and CDR2 are LGHNA and YNFKEQ. V lost 0 bases and J 0 bases, leaving 13 bases between the germline ends. The CDR3 DNA reads as TGTGCCAGCAGCCAAGACCCCTTGACTAGTAGCACAGATACGCAGTATTTT. Protein: CASSQDPLTSSTDTQYF.

The V call is TRBV15, the J call TRBJ1-2, with 7 bases fitting TRBD1. This CDR3 is 16 amino acids long. Losses at the gene ends were 0 bases for V and 6 bases for J; bases not matched to a gene: 10. CDR1 is LNHNV and CDR2 is YYDKDF in the germline V gene (reference sequence). CDR3 protein: CATSRDRGGDSNGYTF. The CDR3 DNA follows: TGTGCCACCAGCAGAGATAGAGGGGGCGATTCCAATGGCTACACCTTC.

This clone was found once. The genes are TRBV13 and TRBJ2-1; TRBD1 agrees at 9 bases. The CDR3 is made up of 15 amino acids. The trim removed 5 bases at V and 3 bases at J, leaving 5 bases unmatched. In germline, CDR1 is PRHDT, CDR2 FYEKMQ (reference sequence). The CDR3 DNA sequence: TGTGCCAGCAGCGCCGACAGGGGGGGCTACAATGAGCAGTTCTTC. Protein product: CASSADRGGYNEQFF. Full variable domain (outside the CDR3, taken from reference TRBV13 and TRBJ2-1): AAGVIQSPRHLIKEKRETATLKCYPIPRHDTVYWYQQGPGQDPQFLISFYEKMQSDKGSIPDRFSAQQFSDYHSELNMSSLELGDSALYFCASSADRGGYNEQFFGPGTRLTVL.

This clone was seen only a few times. The sample contains more than one DNA sequence encoding this CDR3. The rearrangement uses TRBV11-1 and TRBJ1-1, with 11 bases aligning to TRBD1. The V gene's germline CDR1 is SGHAT and CDR2 FQDESV (reference sequence). V gave up 5 bases and J gave up 5 bases; unmatched junction bases: 4. The CDR3 is 14 amino acids. DNA for the CDR3: TGTGCCAGCAGCCCGGGACAGGGGGTGACTGAAGCTTTCTTT. This sequence encodes CASSPGQGVTEAFF.

This rearrangement joins TRBV4-1 to TRBJ1-5, with unresolved D. The germline gives CDR1 MGHRA, CDR2 YSYEKL. The CDR3 runs 13 residues. V was cut by 0 bases and J by 4 bases, with 4 bases left in between. CDR3 protein: CASSQDPNQPQHF. The CDR3 region has the DNA TGCGCCAGCAGCCAAGACCCTAATCAGCCCCAGCATTTT.